This TCR beta chain came from a study of blood T cell repertoires in COVID-19 (TCRdb year 2020). About the full investigation: The collaborator samples originated in the United States, Italy and Spain and spanned the acute and convalescent phases of COVID-19. HLA class I and class II types, where available, came from metadata supplied by the sample provider rather than from assay-based typing. The samples were drawn from the first 160 participants of the ongoing ImmuneRACE study and from some 1,300 subjects provided by 6 global collaborators. The material from the prospective study consisted of cDNA or gDNA derived from T cells, B-cell-depleted T cells, or PBMCs. Deeply sampled blood TCRbeta repertoires from subjects exposed to, actively infected with, or recovered from COVID-19 were included in the dataset. The repertoires were made available in a free public database intended to serve as a resource for research on the immune response to SARS-CoV-2. The sample metadata nearly always contained a de-identified subject ID, COVID-19 status, age in years and sex. The paper as a whole reports these results and caveats: Clinical and demographic metadata were provided uncurated, with the amount varying by source and participant.

TCRbeta CDR3 regions were amplified from genomic DNA by means of the immunoSEQ Assay, a bias-controlled multiplex PCR. Per the original workflow: The number of nucleated cells in each sample was estimated by amplification of reference gene primers within the assay. Sequence reads were collapsed and filtered to measure the absolute abundance of every unique TCRbeta CDR3 rearrangement. Productive Simpson clonality was computed per sample as the square root of Simpson's diversity index over productive rearrangements. The source is immuneACCESS, and TCRdb retained only in-frame sequences with V and J called. Part of the clones is not carried over; for the studies checked, unresolved V genes explain less than half of this, and the remainder is unexplained. The DNA gave D and trimming, while V, J and clone size come from that table. The sample records approximately 220,000 clones, 88% of which are singletons. 2.5% to 3% of the sample is held by the ten biggest clonotypes.

This clone was found a few times. No cognate antigen has been identified for it. Base qualities are not at hand, and no much larger clone is one base apart. Participants in the prospective study were enrolled through a virtual design, were aged about 18 to 90 years, and lived in approximately 25 United States geographic areas. Cohort assignment in the prospective study relied on participant-reported clinical history from a screening survey and a study questionnaire. Recovered participants in ImmuneRACE Cohort 3 were defined by two consecutive negative NP/OP PCR tests, clearance by a healthcare professional, or resolution of symptoms. Mobile phlebotomists in the prospective study collected whole blood, serum and a nasopharyngeal or oropharyngeal swab from every participant. Additional blood draws and questionnaires over an approximately 2-month period could optionally be provided by prospective study participants. Before DNA extraction, prospective study blood samples were shipped either frozen or at room temperature.

For CDR1 and CDR2, the germline V gene lists SGHAT and FQNNGV. Its CDR3 holds 19 amino acids, cysteine through phenylalanine. The CDR3 DNA has 57 bases and is translated from base 1. Relative to germline, V is missing 2 bases and J is missing 0 bases, with 11 bases of the junction outside any gene match. The material sequenced was PBMCs or T cells enriched from blood (not recorded which). The sequence was collected from a woman aged 30 to 39 who had recovered from COVID-19. The sequence links TRBV11-2 to TRBJ2-7; a stretch of 12 junction bases matches TRBD2. The DNA sequence reads TGTGCCAGCAGCTTAATAGCGACTAGCGGGGGCCGGAGCTCCTACGAGCAGTACTTC. The resulting protein is CASSLIATSGGRSSYEQYF.